This T cell receptor beta chain was identified in a study of T cells in Graves' hyperthyroidism and ophthalmopathy. Study observations and caveats: Most clonotypes expanded in thyroid above 0.001 were likewise present in blood.

Uncontrolled infection, other autoimmune disease, pregnancy or lactation led to exclusion. Germline CDR1 reads SNHLY; CDR2 reads FYNNEI. The CDR3 is 11 residues long. Trimming cost V 6 bases and J 11 bases, with 13 bases left between them. This clonotype was detected many times. Its specificity is unknown. RNA transcripts yielded amplified TCR beta CDR3 regions. Researchers ran a first-round RT-PCR on the TCR CDR3 using the HTBI primer set. One entry per CDR3 protein, called by TCRdb with MiXCR from the multiplex PCR reads. The sample lists 550,000 to 700,000 distinct CDR3 sequences; roughly 50% were seen once.

This TCR came from an adult woman with Graves' disease, either hyperthyroidism or ophthalmopathy (not recorded which). The sequenced sample was peripheral blood or thyroid tissue (not recorded which). This chain connects TRBV2 to TRBJ1-2, with D unclear. The CDR3 here is CASRPGIDYTF. CDR3 nucleotides: TGTGCCAGCAGGCCTGGAATTGATTACACCTTC.